These 17 T cell receptor beta chains came from one sample sequenced in a study of regulatory T cells in long-lasting Graves disease. The authors built TCR beta libraries using iRepertoire HTBI primers and Arm-PCR of CDR3 regions. From the multiplex PCR reads, TCRdb called clonotypes with MiXCR, one entry per CDR3 protein. The sample holds about 610,000 distinct CDR3 sequences, 15% to 20% seen once. Regarding time point: newly diagnosed GD, antithyroid drugs for less than 3 months. The TCR library used RNA extracted from PBMCs. These sequences were also reported in another study, on T cells in Graves' hyperthyroidism and ophthalmopathy.

The specimen was peripheral blood mononuclear cells (PBMCs), collected at new diagnosis, from a patient treated with antithyroid drugs. These receptors were taken from a man aged 18-30 years with Graves disease.

Only a few counts were recorded for this clonotype. The V call is TRBV20-1, the J call TRBJ2-2, with TRBD1 identical over 8 bases. V was pared by 6 bases and J by 2 bases, with 5 bases of the junction left unmatched. The CDR3 loop spans 14 amino acids. Germline V gene lookup returns CDR1 DFQATT and CDR2 SNEGSKA (reference sequence). CDR3 protein: CSAPDRDNTGELFF. CDR3 coding DNA: TGCAGTGCACCGGACAGGGACAACACCGGGGAGCTGTTTTTT.

This clonotype was picked up many times. The chain combines TRBV6-1 with TRBJ1-1; weak D call: TRBD1 (5 bases). Germline V gene data show CDR1 as MNHNS and CDR2 as SASEGT. V gave up 2 bases and J gave up 7 bases, with 11 bases separating them. The CDR3 totals 13 residues. For the CDR3, the DNA is TGTGCCAGCAGTGAACAGGGACGCGATGAAGCTTTCTTT. It translates to CASSEQGRDEAFF.

This clonotype has more than one count but fewer than ten. This chain links TRBV7-2 with TRBJ2-7, with D possibly TRBD2 on 5 matching bases. There are 16 residues in the CDR3. The germline V and J ends were trimmed by 6 bases and 0 bases, with 18 bases remaining between them. Germline-derived CDR1 and CDR2 are SGHTA and FQGNSA. CDR3 protein: CASSRTAGPFSYEQYF. The DNA for the CDR3 is TGTGCCAGCAGTCGAACGGCGGGCCCTTTCTCCTACGAGCAGTACTTC.

This clonotype was recorded many times. CDR3 sequence reads: CASSSLTTGEDTGELFF. CDR3 DNA: TGTGCCAGCAGCTCCCTGACGACAGGGGAGGACACCGGGGAGCTGTTTTTT. This chain joins TRBV7-9 and TRBJ2-2; 8 bases align to TRBD1. Germline CDR1 and CDR2: SEHNR and FQNEAQ (reference sequence). This CDR3 has 17 amino acids. Unmatched junction bases numbered 10, after V lost 4 bases and J lost 3 bases.

The V gene is TRBV20-1, the J gene TRBJ1-3; no clear D. CDR1 and CDR2 (germline): DFQATT, SNEGSKA (reference sequence). The CDR3 length is 11 residues. V was cut by 1 base and J by 4 bases, with 2 bases left in between. CDR3 protein: CSARVGNTIYF. The DNA of the CDR3 is TGCAGTGCTAGAGTAGGAAACACCATATATTTT.

For this clonotype: It may be a read error: a sequence one base away is much more abundant. This chain links TRBV3-1 with TRBJ1-2; no firm D call. CDR1 is LGHDT, CDR2 YNNKEL, per germline (reference sequence). The V end was cut by 0 bases, the J end by 3 bases, with 17 bases between. This CDR3 has 17 residues. The CDR3 sequence: CASSQELRNRIDYGYTF. In nucleotides, the CDR3 is TGTGCCAGCAGCCAAGAACTTAGGAACAGAATTGACTATGGCTACACCTTC.

Ten or more counts support this clonotype. This rearrangement joins TRBV15 to TRBJ1-5; the D is unclear. Trimming cost V 0 bases and J 10 bases, with 10 bases left between them. The CDR3 totals 13 residues. Germline CDR1 and CDR2: LNHNV and YYDKDF (reference sequence). Written as DNA, the CDR3 is TGTGCCACCAGCAGAGATCGAGCAAATCCCCAGCATTTT. It codes for CATSRDRANPQHF.

The chain employs TRBV6-1 and TRBJ2-7; D is possibly TRBD2 (5 bases). CDR1 and CDR2 (germline): MNHNS, SASEGT. The CDR3 runs to 14 residues. V was pared by 4 bases and J by 1 base, with 11 bases between. CDR3 DNA: TGTGCCAGCAGTGTGCCACGAGGGTCCTACGAGCAGTACTTC. This codes for CASSVPRGSYEQYF.

At least ten counts were recorded for this clonotype. The J gene is TRBJ2-1, the V gene TRBV27; 10 bases line up with TRBD2. In germline, CDR1 is MNHEY, CDR2 SMNVEV (reference sequence). J lost 5 bases, V lost 6 bases, and 7 bases had no gene match. The CDR3 totals 15 residues. DNA of the CDR3: TGTGCCAGCAGCTTCTCACTAGCGGGAAACAATGAGCAGTTCTTC. Amino acids: CASSFSLAGNNEQFF.

The rearrangement joins TRBV28 to TRBJ1-5, with D unclear. In germline, CDR1 is MDHEN, CDR2 SYDVKM. The CDR3 extends over 13 amino acids. V lost 8 bases to trimming and J lost 4 bases, with 12 bases between them. The CDR3 sequence is CASSLVLNQPQHF. In DNA form, the CDR3 reads TGTGCCAGCTCCTTGGTCCTTAATCAGCCCCAGCATTTT.

This clonotype came up many times. The chain uses TRBV3-1 and TRBJ1-2; no firm D call. CDR1 and CDR2 (germline): LGHDT, YNNKEL (reference sequence). The CDR3 extends over 11 amino acids. Between the trimmed V and J ends, which lost 4 bases and 8 bases, there was a span of 8 bases. The CDR3: CASSLGWGYTF. DNA of the CDR3: TGTGCCAGCAGCCTTGGCTGGGGCTACACCTTC. Supplemented by reference TRBV3-1 and TRBJ1-2, the full variable domain reads DTAVSQTPKYLVTQMGNDKSIKCEQNLGHDTMYWYKQDSKKFLKIMFSYNNKELIINETVPNRFSPKSPDKAHLNLHINSLELGDSAVYFCASSLGWGYTFGSGTRLTVV.

This clonotype was detected ten times or more. The chain's CDR3 is CAWSAGGGDGYTF. The CDR3 coding sequence is TGTGCCTGGAGTGCGGGGGGAGGCGATGGCTACACCTTC. The chain carries TRBV30 and TRBJ1-2; a possible D gene is TRBD1 (5 bases). Trimming shortened V by 1 base and J by 6 bases, and 12 bases separated the two germline ends. CDR1 and CDR2 from the germline V gene are GTSNPN and SVGIG (reference sequence). CDR3 length: 13 residues. The full variable domain, with the rest looked up from reference TRBV30 and TRBJ1-2, is SQTIHQWPATLVQPVGSPLSLECTVEGTSNPNLYWYRQAAGRGLQLLFYSVGIGQISSEVPQNLSASRPQDRQFILSSKKLLLSDSGFYLCAWSAGGGDGYTFGSGTRLTVV.

This clonotype was counted a few times. The gene calls are TRBV6-5 and TRBJ2-5, with a possible D match to TRBD1 (6 bases). V lost 0 bases, J lost 7 bases, and 12 bases lay in between. The CDR3 consists of 14 residues. Germline assignment: CDR1 MNHEY and CDR2 SVGAGI. CDR3 bases: TGTGCCAGCAGTTACTCGGGGCAGGGGTGGACCCAGTACTTC. This codes for CASSYSGQGWTQYF.

This clonotype was detected many times. The rearrangement links TRBV28 to TRBJ2-1; D not resolved. The CDR3 totals 14 residues. The germline gives CDR1 MDHEN, CDR2 SYDVKM. Trimming pared 2 bases from V and 7 bases from J, leaving 12 bases between. The CDR3 protein is CASSLDPPGNEQFF. For the CDR3, the DNA is TGTGCCAGCAGTTTAGACCCCCCCGGGAATGAGCAGTTCTTC.

This clonotype was seen more than once but under ten times. This chain connects TRBV20-1 to TRBJ2-3; no reliable D call. The CDR3 runs to 14 residues. Germline lookup yields CDR1 DFQATT and CDR2 SNEGSKA (reference sequence). V lost 3 bases to trimming and J lost 1 base, with 11 bases between them. The DNA for the CDR3 is TGCAGTGCTAGCGTTGGCGGACGCACAGATACGCAGTATTTT. This codes for CSASVGGRTDTQYF.

This clonotype was observed a handful of times. The junction does not match germline at one end; this may be a read error. The rearrangement links TRBV7-3 to TRBJ2-2; unclear D gene. CDR3 length equals 14 residues. Germline CDR1 reads SGHTA; CDR2 reads FQGTGA. This chain's CDR3 is CASSSTLNIGELFF. CDR3 nucleotides: TGTGCCAGCAGCTCCACCCTAAACATCGGGGAGCTGTTTTTT. The full variable domain, in which reference TRBV7-3 and TRBJ2-2 provide the parts outside the CDR3, is GAGVSQTPSNKVTEKGKYVELRCDPISGHTALYWYRQSLGQGPEFLIYFQGTGAADDSGLPNDRFFAVRPEGSVSTLKIQRTERGDSAVYLCASSSTLNIGELFFGEGSRLTVL.

This clonotype occurred once. Mismatch with germline at one junction end may stem from a read error. The chain recombines TRBV6-9 with TRBJ1-4, with D possibly being TRBD1 (5 bases). Germline V gene sequence: CDR1 MNHGY, CDR2 SVAAGI. This CDR3 has 14 residues. CDR3 coding DNA: TGCGCCAGCAGTGATGGGGGATCTAATGAAAAACTGTTTTTT. Amino acid sequence: CASSDGGSNEKLFF.